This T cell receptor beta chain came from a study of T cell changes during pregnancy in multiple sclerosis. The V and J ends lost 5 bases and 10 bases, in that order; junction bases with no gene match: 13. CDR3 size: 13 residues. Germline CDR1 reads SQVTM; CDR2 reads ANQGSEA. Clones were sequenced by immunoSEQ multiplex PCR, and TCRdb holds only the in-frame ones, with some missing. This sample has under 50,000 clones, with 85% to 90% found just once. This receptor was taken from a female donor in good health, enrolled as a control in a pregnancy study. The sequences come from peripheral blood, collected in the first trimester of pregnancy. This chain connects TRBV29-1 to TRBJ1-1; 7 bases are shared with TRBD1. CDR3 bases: TGCAGCGTTCCGACAGGGCGCCTCGACGTAGCTTTCTTT. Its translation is CSVPTGRLDVAFF.